This T cell receptor (beta chain) was observed in a study of cytomegalovirus exposure and HLA in healthy donors. The primer mix had 60 Vbeta and 13 Jbeta primers. The repertoire was sequenced with immunoSEQ multiplex PCR; TCRdb's copy has only in-frame clones and lacks some. Of about 160,000 clones listed, roughly 84% are singletons. Germline CDR1 and CDR2: KGHSH and LQKENI. Germline trimming cut 3 bases from V and 0 bases from J; bases unmatched to any gene: 11. The CDR3 contains 18 residues. Concerning this clone itself: What it binds is not known.

The study's findings and limits: In a later analysis, the majority of CMV-associated beta chains seemingly showed HLA restriction. The number of N-insertions in an Asian-associated ancestry cluster was reportedly below the roughly 700-donor mean in a later analysis.

Input material: PBMCs. This sequence originates from a man aged 18 to 30 in good health and CMV-seronegative. The genes are TRBV18 and TRBJ2-4, with 7 positions matching TRBD1. The CDR3 region has the DNA TGTGCCAGCTCACCCAGACCCACAGGGGCCCTAGCCAAAAACATTCAGTACTTC. Translated: CASSPRPTGALAKNIQYF.